Presented here are 4 T cell receptor beta chains from one specimen sequenced in a study of shared clonotypes between healthy human individuals. Using immunoSEQ multiplex PCR, the repertoire was profiled, and TCRdb retains in-frame clones only, with some absent. The sample includes around 2.5 million clones, 93% of them seen just once. The sequenced material came from naive CD4+ T cells from PBMCs. The subset is: CD45RA+ positively selected. Receptor source: a man aged 18 to 35 in good health. Some clones in this sample may be carry-over from other donors' samples.

This CDR3 reads CSAKDRGPIETQYF. The CDR3 nucleotides read TGCAGCGCTAAGGACAGGGGGCCCATTGAGACCCAGTACTTC. This chain uses TRBV29-1 with TRBJ2-5, with TRBD1 identical over 11 bases. The CDR3 runs 14 residues. The germline V gene has CDR1 SQVTM and CDR2 ANQGSEA. V lost 7 bases and J lost 5; bases outside the gene matches: 9. Filled out from reference TRBV29-1 and TRBJ2-5, the complete variable domain reads SAVISQKPSRDICQRGTSLTIQCQVDSQVTMMFWYRQQPGQSLTLIATANQGSEATYESGFVIDKFPISRPNLTFSTLTVSNMSPEDSSIYLCSAKDRGPIETQYFGPGTRLLVL.

The genes are TRBV6-5 and TRBJ2-3; 7 bases are shared with TRBD1. The CDR3 is made up of 14 amino acids. The V gene end was trimmed by 7 bases and the J gene end by 4 bases; junction bases not matched to a gene: 8. Germline assignment: CDR1 MNHEY and CDR2 SVGAGI. The CDR3 reads CASTRTGGSDTQYF. As DNA, the CDR3 is TGTGCCAGCACCAGGACAGGTGGTTCAGATACGCAGTATTTT.

The chain employs TRBV7-3 and TRBJ2-5; 9 nucleotides line up with TRBD1. V lost 5 bases to trimming and J lost 4 bases; unmatched junction nucleotides: 8. Germline assignment: CDR1 SGHTA and CDR2 FQGTGA. This CDR3 comprises 15 residues. This CDR3 reads CASSPPPGQGETQYF. CDR3 DNA sequence: TGTGCCAGCAGCCCACCTCCGGGACAGGGAGAGACCCAGTACTTC.

V is TRBV9 and J is TRBJ2-3; 12 bases fit TRBD2. CDR1 is SGDLS and CDR2 is YYNGEE in the germline V gene. The CDR3 is 17 residues long. The V and J ends lost 3 bases and 6 bases, in that order; junction bases with no gene match: 11. CDR3 loop: CASSAGSLAGGFDTQYF. In DNA, the CDR3 is TGTGCCAGCAGCGCCGGATCACTAGCGGGAGGTTTTGATACGCAGTATTTT.